This TCR beta chain was identified in a study of Graves' ophthalmopathy and Graves' hyperthyroidism. CDR3 length: 14 amino acids. Germline assignment: CDR1 ENHRY and CDR2 SYGVKD. V lost 10 bases to trimming and J lost 3 bases; unmatched junction nucleotides: 10. This clonotype was detected many times. From RNA, the CDR3 regions of TCR beta chains were amplified and sequenced. HTBI-primed RT-PCR formed the first round, and a multiplex PCR formed the second. TCRdb fed the multiplex PCR reads into MiXCR, producing one record per CDR3 protein. Here the sample spans over 650,000 distinct CDR3 sequences, roughly two fifths being singletons.

This receptor was taken from an adult man with Graves' ophthalmopathy. This chain links TRBV10-3 with TRBJ2-5; TRBD1 matches 8 bases. The sequencing sample was made of peripheral blood. CDR3 loop: CASTLLTGEETQYF. The CDR3 coding sequence is TGTGCCAGCACCCTCCTGACAGGGGAAGAGACCCAGTACTTC.